These 22 T cell receptor beta chains were all obtained from the same sample, sequenced in a study of cytomegalovirus exposure and HLA in healthy donors. The study ran its PCR with 60 Vbeta and 13 Jbeta primers. Clones were read by immunoSEQ multiplex PCR, and TCRdb kept only the in-frame ones, dropping some. The sample has about 100,000 clones; around 74% are singletons. Input material: PBMCs. The receptors originated from a man in his forties or fifties in good health and CMV-seropositive.

The chain combines TRBV7-2 with TRBJ2-7; D possibly corresponds to TRBD2 (6 bases). Germline V gene data show CDR1 as SGHTA and CDR2 as FQGNSA. V lost 6 bases, J lost 5 bases, and 23 bases lay in between. The CDR3 sequence is 16 residues long. The CDR3 DNA reads TGTGCCAGCAGTCACGCTTCCCCAAACCTAGCGAACGAGCAGTACTTC. This sequence encodes CASSHASPNLANEQYF.

V and J are TRBV4-1 and TRBJ1-3; 7 bases map to TRBD1. J was trimmed by 0 bases and V by 0 bases; bases with no gene match: 2. Germline values: CDR1 MGHRA, CDR2 YSYEKL. The CDR3 is 16 amino acids. DNA of the CDR3: TGCGCCAGCAGCCAAGAGACAGGGAACTCTGGAAACACCATATATTTT. This gives the protein CASSQETGNSGNTIYF.

The CDR3 nucleotides are TGTGCCAGTAGTATGGGGACAGGGGGTACCTACAATGAGCAGTTCTTC. Protein: CASSMGTGGTYNEQFF. V and J are TRBV19 and TRBJ2-1, with 11 bases fitting TRBD1. Unmatched junction bases numbered 3, after V lost 3 bases and J lost 2 bases. The CDR3 contains 16 residues. Germline loops: CDR1 LNHDA, CDR2 SQIVND (reference sequence).

The chain's CDR3 is CASTNPLAGTGMDYEQYF. The CDR3 bases are TGTGCCAGCACCAATCCACTCGCTGGGACAGGGATGGACTACGAGCAGTACTTC. The chain has TRBV7-9 and TRBJ2-7; 9 bases fit TRBD1. CDR3 length equals 18 residues. Losses at the gene ends were 7 bases for V and 3 bases for J; bases not matched to a gene: 19. Germline lookup yields CDR1 SEHNR and CDR2 FQNEAQ (reference sequence).

The chain's CDR3 is CASSLALGSTDTQYF. Written as DNA, the CDR3 is TGTGCCAGCAGCTTAGCACTAGGGAGCACAGATACGCAGTATTTT. The chain carries TRBV7-9 and TRBJ2-3; D may be TRBD2 (5 bases). Germline CDR1 reads SEHNR; CDR2 reads FQNEAQ (reference sequence). V lost 0 bases and J 0 bases, leaving 7 bases between the germline ends. CDR3 length: 15 amino acids.

This clone occurred once. The chain carries TRBV11-2 and TRBJ1-1, with TRBD1 matching 7 bases. CDR3 length: 15 amino acids. CDR1 SGHAT and CDR2 FQNNGV come from the germline V gene. Trimming took 0 bases from V and 4 from J; bases not matched to a gene: 5. DNA for the CDR3: TGTGCCAGCAGCTTAGAAGGGGGCGCAGTCACTGAAGCTTTCTTT. Amino acids: CASSLEGGAVTEAFF. Full variable domain (rest looked up from reference TRBV11-2 and TRBJ1-1): EAGVAQSPRYKIIEKRQSVAFWCNPISGHATLYWYQQILGQGPKLLIQFQNNGVVDDSQLPKDRFSAERLKGVDSTLKIQPAKLEDSAVYLCASSLEGGAVTEAFFGQGTRLTVV.

The chain couples TRBV6-5 to TRBJ1-5, with TRBD1 matching over 9 bases. Looked up from germline, CDR1 is MNHEY and CDR2 is SVGAGI. J was trimmed by 5 bases and V by 7 bases; bases with no gene match: 6. The CDR3 extends over 14 amino acids. The CDR3 DNA is TGTGCCAGCACCCAGGGACAGGGATATCAGCCCCAGCATTTT. Its protein product is CASTQGQGYQPQHF.

The chain joins TRBV5-1 to TRBJ1-6, with 8 bases that match TRBD1. J lost 8 bases, V lost 4 bases, and 8 bases had no gene match. Per germline, CDR1 SGHRS and CDR2 YFSETQ. The CDR3 loop spans 15 amino acids. In DNA, the CDR3 is TGCGCCAGCAGCCCCTTCGGACAGGGCGATTCACCCCTCCACTTT. It translates to CASSPFGQGDSPLHF.

This sequence joins TRBV6-5 and TRBJ2-1; TRBD1 is a possible D gene (5 bases). The CDR3 sequence is 13 residues long. Trimming left V 6 bases short and J 12 bases short, with 18 bases between. Germline V gene lookup returns CDR1 MNHEY and CDR2 SVGAGI. The CDR3 sequence: CASRQDRPRRQFF. CDR3 nucleotide sequence: TGTGCCAGCAGACAGGACCGCCCCCGCCGGCAGTTCTTC.

The J gene is TRBJ2-5, the V gene TRBV5-6; possibly TRBD1 for D (6 bases). This CDR3 region has 14 residues. The germline gives CDR1 SGHDT, CDR2 YYEEEE. V was clipped by 4 bases and J by 4 bases, with 14 bases between them. CDR3 loop: CASSASGHRETQYF. The CDR3 DNA follows: TGTGCCAGCAGCGCATCGGGACATCGAGAGACCCAGTACTTC.

This chain connects TRBV9 to TRBJ2-1, with D possibly being TRBD2 (6 bases). Germline values: CDR1 SGDLS, CDR2 YYNGEE. Trimming removed 1 base from V and 5 bases from J, with 10 bases in between. The CDR3 loop spans 14 amino acids. CDR3 coding DNA: TGTGCCAGCAGCGTACTAGCGAGAAACAATGAGCAGTTCTTC. Its translation: CASSVLARNNEQFF.

This clone was seen repeatedly, ten times or more. Other nucleotide sequences in the sample specify the same CDR3. This chain uses TRBV9 with TRBJ1-3; TRBD1 aligns across 7 bases. The CDR3 has 14 residues. V trimming: 3 bases; J trimming: 2 bases; junction bases outside the gene matches: 2. In germline, CDR1 is SGDLS, CDR2 YYNGEE. The CDR3 region is CASSGQGTGNTIYF. In nucleotides, the CDR3 is TGTGCCAGCAGCGGACAGGGTACTGGAAACACCATATATTTT. The entire variable domain, with the rest obtained from reference TRBV9 and TRBJ1-3, is as follows: DSGVTQTPKHLITATGQRVTLRCSPRSGDLSVYWYQQSLDQGLQFLIQYYNGEERAKGNILERFSAQQFPDLHSELNLSSLELGDSALYFCASSGQGTGNTIYFGEGSWLTVV.

The V call is TRBV15, the J call TRBJ2-6, with a possible D match to TRBD1 (5 bases). V gave up 2 bases and J gave up 3 bases, with 14 bases separating them. CDR1 and CDR2 from the germline V gene are LNHNV and YYDKDF (reference sequence). CDR3 length: 17 residues. The CDR3 sequence is CATSRISTGYGANVLTF. DNA of the CDR3: TGTGCCACCAGCAGAATTAGTACAGGTTATGGGGCCAACGTCCTGACTTTC.

The V and J genes are TRBV5-1 and TRBJ2-5; TRBD2 matches 11 bases. This CDR3 has 16 residues. V dropped 2 bases and J dropped 5; count of bases not matched to a gene: 8. Germline V gives CDR1 SGHRS, CDR2 YFSETQ. The CDR3 reads CASSFAVTSGAETQYF. The CDR3 DNA follows: TGCGCCAGCAGCTTTGCGGTGACTAGCGGGGCGGAGACCCAGTACTTC.

The rearrangement joins TRBV29-1 to TRBJ2-1, with a weak D call TRBD2 (5 bases). The CDR3 spans 13 residues. Trimming removed 6 bases at V and 10 bases at J, with 19 bases between. Germline V gene data show CDR1 as SQVTM and CDR2 as ANQGSEA. The chain's CDR3 is CSVWSGREREQFF. The CDR3 DNA sequence: TGCAGCGTGTGGAGCGGTAGGGAAAGGGAGCAGTTCTTC.

The CDR3 DNA sequence: TGTGCCAGCTCCTTCGCAGGGGCCCGTGAGCAGTTCTTC. Translation gives CASSFAGAREQFF. The V gene is TRBV6-5, the J gene TRBJ2-1, with D tentatively TRBD1 (6 bases). V was pared by 8 bases and J by 9 bases, with 17 bases between. Germline CDR1 is MNHEY and CDR2 is SVGAGI. This CDR3 region has 13 residues.

This sequence joins TRBV4-1 and TRBJ2-1, with D possibly matching TRBD2 (6 bases). This CDR3 is 15 amino acids long. Germline-derived CDR1 and CDR2 are MGHRA and YSYEKL. Trimming removed 0 bases from V and 8 bases from J, with 14 bases in between. The CDR3, as DNA: TGCGCCAGCAGCCAAGATCTGACTAGTTTCGATGAGCAGTTCTTC. It codes for CASSQDLTSFDEQFF.

The rearrangement joins TRBV18 to TRBJ2-3; no clear D. The germline V gene has CDR1 KGHSH and CDR2 LQKENI. This CDR3 comprises 14 residues. V lost 5 bases to trimming and J lost 4 bases, with 13 bases between them. CDR3 bases: TGTGCCAGCTCATATGGGTTTGGAGCAGATACGCAGTATTTT. Translated: CASSYGFGADTQYF.

This clone has only a few counts. The chain uses TRBV27 and TRBJ2-2; 8 positions agree with TRBD1. J gave up 0 bases and V 1 base, and 10 bases lay outside the gene matches. The CDR3 covers 19 residues. Looked up from germline, CDR1 is MNHEY and CDR2 is SMNVEV (reference sequence). CDR3 sequence (DNA): TGTGCCAGCAGTTTATGGGGAACAGGGGGTCTTTCGAACACCGGGGAGCTGTTTTTT. Amino acid sequence: CASSLWGTGGLSNTGELFF.

This clone was picked up one time. The chain links TRBV6-4 to TRBJ2-1; TRBD2 aligns across 7 bases. CDR1 is MRHNA and CDR2 is SNTAGT in the germline V gene. CDR3 size: 17 residues. V dropped 4 bases and J dropped 7; count of bases not matched to a gene: 16. This CDR3 is CASSACLMCGSVNEQFF. The CDR3 region has the DNA TGTGCCAGCAGTGCCTGTTTAATGTGCGGGAGTGTGAATGAGCAGTTCTTC.

V usage is TRBV6-5 and J usage is TRBJ2-4; the match to TRBD1 covers 7 bases. The germline V gene encodes CDR1 MNHEY and CDR2 SVGAGI. CDR3 length equals 15 residues. Losses at the gene ends were 2 bases for V and 4 bases for J; bases not matched to a gene: 5. CDR3 sequence (DNA): TGTGCCAGCAGTTACCGTACAGGGGTGAAAAACATTCAGTACTTC. It specifies CASSYRTGVKNIQYF.

The V gene is TRBV23-1, the J gene TRBJ2-5; 7 bases are a match to TRBD2. TRBV23-1 is recorded as an ORF, its role being uncertain. This CDR3 has 16 amino acids. V was pared by 5 bases and J by 5 bases, with 14 bases of the junction left unmatched. The CDR3 DNA follows: TGCGCCAGCAGTGCCCGGCCCAGCGGGAAAAAGGAGACCCAGTACTTC. Translation gives CASSARPSGKKETQYF.